The present TCR beta chain was sequenced within a study of CD8 T cells in ankylosing spondylitis. General observations from the study: Seemingly characteristic of ankylosing spondylitis blood was a TCR beta motif consisting of under ten highly homologous variants.

This clonotype was detected only a few times. Its antigen is unidentified. One entry per CDR3 protein, called by TCRdb with MiXCR from the 5' RACE reads. There are around 890,000 distinct CDR3 sequences in the sample; approximately 12% occur only once, and about 0.49% lies in the top ten. The receptor was isolated from a male donor with ankylosing spondylitis. Input material: blood, either unsorted or a sorted T cell fraction (not recorded which).

Here the CDR3 reads CSATPSGRGAFYEQYF. The CDR3 DNA is TGCAGTGCTACACCCAGTGGGAGGGGTGCGTTCTACGAGCAGTACTTC. The V gene is TRBV20-1, the J gene TRBJ2-7; 7 nucleotides line up with TRBD2. There are 16 residues in the CDR3. V was clipped by 4 bases and J by 3 bases; unmatched bases: 15. Germline loops: CDR1 DFQATT, CDR2 SNEGSKA (reference sequence).